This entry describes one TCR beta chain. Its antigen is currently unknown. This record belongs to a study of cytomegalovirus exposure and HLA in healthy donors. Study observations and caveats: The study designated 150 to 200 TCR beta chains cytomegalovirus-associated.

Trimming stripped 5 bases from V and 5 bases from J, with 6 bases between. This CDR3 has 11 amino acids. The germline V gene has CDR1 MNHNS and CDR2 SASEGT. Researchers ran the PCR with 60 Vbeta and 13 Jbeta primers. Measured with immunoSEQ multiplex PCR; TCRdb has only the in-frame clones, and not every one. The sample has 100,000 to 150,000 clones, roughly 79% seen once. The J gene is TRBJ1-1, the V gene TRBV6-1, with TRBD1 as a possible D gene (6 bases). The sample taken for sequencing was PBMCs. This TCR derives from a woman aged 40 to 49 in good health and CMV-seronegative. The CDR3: CASSTGTEAFF. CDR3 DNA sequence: TGTGCCAGCAGTACAGGGACTGAAGCTTTCTTT.